Shown below are 26 T cell receptor beta chains from a single sample sequenced in a study of T cells in Graves' hyperthyroidism and ophthalmopathy. Authors of the study amplified TCR beta CDR3 regions from RNA transcripts. The TCR CDR3 was amplified in a first-round RT-PCR using the HTBI primer set. TCRdb ran MiXCR on the multiplex PCR reads and lists one entry per CDR3 protein. The sample includes about 96,000 distinct CDR3 sequences, roughly half of them seen just once. The sample was blood. These receptor sequences come from a woman in her 40s with Graves' hyperthyroidism.

Of note for this clonotype: The junction and the germline gene differ at one end; a read error may be behind it. The chain couples TRBV27 to TRBJ1-3; D may be TRBD1 (5 bases). CDR1 and CDR2 (germline): MNHEY, SMNVEV (reference sequence). CDR3 size: 16 residues. DNA for the CDR3: TGTGCCAGCAGTACACCTAGGGACCTACTGGGAAACACCGTATATTTT. As protein: CASSTPRDLLGNTVYF.

This chain links TRBV7-2 with TRBJ1-4; the D gene is possibly TRBD1 (6 bases). V gave up 11 bases and J gave up 8 bases, with 18 bases separating them. The length of the CDR3 is 13 residues. The germline gives CDR1 SGHTA, CDR2 FQGNSA. The CDR3, as DNA: TGTGCCGCCGGGGGGGCTCTAGAAGAAAAACTGTTTTTT. Protein: CAAGGALEEKLFF.

The V gene is TRBV10-3, the J gene TRBJ2-3, with 7 bases identical to TRBD2. The CDR3 contains 16 residues. With 10 bases clipped from V and 5 bases from J, the junction kept 18 bases outside the gene matches. In germline, CDR1 is ENHRY, CDR2 SYGVKD. The CDR3 DNA sequence: TGTGCCAGCGGCCCCCGGGGCGGGAGCGGAGAAGATACGCAGTATTTT. It codes for CASGPRGGSGEDTQYF.

This clonotype was seen a single time. The chain has TRBV2 and TRBJ2-5; 11 bases are a match to TRBD1. V was clipped by 5 bases and J by 4 bases; unmatched bases: 6. The length of the CDR3 is 15 residues. Germline loops: CDR1 SNHLY, CDR2 FYNNEI. In DNA, the CDR3 is TGTGCCAGCAGTACCGGGACAGGGGGAGGAGAGACCCAGTACTTC. Its translation is CASSTGTGGGETQYF.

This clonotype appeared many times. The V call is TRBV6-1, the J call TRBJ1-1; TRBD1 agrees at 8 bases. The CDR3 loop spans 13 amino acids. CDR1 and CDR2 (germline): MNHNS, SASEGT. The ends lost 5 bases at V and 3 bases at J; junction bases unmatched: 2. The CDR3 DNA follows: TGTGCCAGCAGTTGGGACAGGTACACTGAAGCTTTCTTT. Translation: CASSWDRYTEAFF.

The J gene is TRBJ2-7, the V gene TRBV7-2; TRBD2 aligns across 12 bases. With V trimmed by 1 base and J by 2 bases, 3 bases remained unmatched. From germline, CDR1 is SGHTA and CDR2 FQGNSA. This CDR3 region has 16 residues. CDR3 sequence reads: CASSLVGLAGTYEQYF. The CDR3 coding sequence is TGTGCCAGCAGCTTAGTAGGACTAGCGGGAACCTACGAGCAGTACTTC.

As for this clonotype: At one end, the junction sequence differs from germline, possibly due to a read error. This rearrangement joins TRBV7-8 to TRBJ2-6; D remains ambiguous. CDR1 and CDR2 from the germline V gene are SGHVS and FQNEAQ. This CDR3 region has 10 residues. CDR3 loop: CASSFPVQTF. The CDR3 DNA is TGTGCCAGCAGCTTCCCCGTCCAGACTTTC.

This clonotype was observed at least ten times. This chain joins TRBV4-3 and TRBJ1-2; weak D call: TRBD1 (6 bases). CDR3 length equals 16 residues. V was pared by 1 base and J by 2 bases, with 14 bases between. Germline assignment: CDR1 LGHNA and CDR2 YSLEER. CDR3 sequence reads: CASSQVLEQGNYGYTF. The CDR3 DNA sequence: TGCGCCAGCAGCCAAGTCCTCGAACAGGGAAACTATGGCTACACCTTC.

The sample holds many counts of this clonotype. J is TRBJ1-4 and V is TRBV2, with no clear D. The V end was cut by 7 bases, the J end by 9 bases, with 9 bases between. The V gene's germline CDR1 is SNHLY and CDR2 FYNNEI. The CDR3 is made up of 11 amino acids. The CDR3 sequence: CASMIQQKLFF. CDR3 nucleotide sequence: TGTGCCAGCATGATTCAGCAAAAACTGTTTTTT.

This clonotype showed up just a few times. The genes are TRBV7-8 and TRBJ2-2; no definite D call. CDR3 size: 14 residues. V was clipped by 1 base and J by 7 bases, with 10 bases between them. Looked up from germline, CDR1 is SGHVS and CDR2 is FQNEAQ. The CDR3 coding sequence is TGTGCCAGCAGCTTAGTATGGGCGCACGGGGAGCTGTTTTTT. It codes for CASSLVWAHGELFF.

The CDR3 bases are TGTGCCAGCAGGGGGGGCACTAACTATGGCTACACCTTC. It specifies CASRGGTNYGYTF. The J gene is TRBJ1-2, the V gene TRBV7-2, with a tentative D call TRBD1 (6 bases). This CDR3 comprises 13 residues. CDR1 and CDR2 (germline): SGHTA, FQGNSA. Trimming removed 6 bases at V and 0 bases at J, with 8 bases between.

This clonotype was counted only a few times. This chain joins TRBV20-1 and TRBJ1-4, with 7 bases matching TRBD1. V dropped 5 bases and J dropped 0; count of bases not matched to a gene: 6. This CDR3 comprises 15 residues. CDR1 is DFQATT, CDR2 SNEGSKA, per germline (reference sequence). This chain's CDR3 is CSASRDSSTNEKLFF. The CDR3 nucleotides are TGCAGTGCTTCCCGGGACAGCTCAACTAATGAAAAACTGTTTTTT.

About this clonotype itself: Given a much more abundant clone one base away, this may be a read error. The chain employs TRBV13 and TRBJ2-7; D is unresolved. V lost 6 bases and J lost 7, with 19 bases in between. CDR3 length: 14 amino acids. Per the germline V gene, CDR1 is PRHDT and CDR2 is FYEKMQ (reference sequence). In DNA, the CDR3 is TGTGCCAGCAGTTACTCGAGATGGGGTCGGGAGCAGTACTTC. Protein: CASSYSRWGREQYF.

The chain employs TRBV14 and TRBJ2-5; a weak D match, TRBD2 (6 bases). CDR3 length: 15 residues. V was trimmed by 4 bases and J by 2 bases, leaving 14 bases between them. In germline, CDR1 is SGHDN, CDR2 FVKESK. The CDR3 DNA sequence: TGTGCCAGCAGCCCCCTGGCAGGGAGGCAAGAGACCCAGTACTTC. Translating it yields CASSPLAGRQETQYF.

The rearrangement joins TRBV7-9 to TRBJ2-3; no clear D gene. V was clipped by 5 bases and J by 2 bases, with 11 bases between them. This CDR3 is 14 amino acids long. Germline assignment: CDR1 SEHNR and CDR2 FQNEAQ (reference sequence). The CDR3 DNA follows: TGTGCCAGCAGCCCCCGTATAAACACAGATACGCAGTATTTT. Amino acid sequence: CASSPRINTDTQYF.

As for this clonotype: The conserved final phenylalanine or tryptophan is absent from the CDR3, which likely points to a read error. The chain employs TRBV7-2 and TRBJ1-1; 7 bases are shared with TRBD1. The CDR3 length is 13 residues. Germline trimming cut 3 bases from V and 6 bases from J; bases unmatched to any gene: 4. Germline values: CDR1 SGHTA, CDR2 FQGNSA. The CDR3 here is CASSFIGTAEAFL. CDR3 bases: TGTGCCAGCAGCTTCATCGGGACAGCTGAAGCTTTCTTA.

Comment on this clonotype: The junction departs from germline at one end; a sequencing error may be responsible. This chain links TRBV15 with TRBJ1-4; 9 bases line up with TRBD1. Germline-derived CDR1 and CDR2 are LNHNV and YYDKDF (reference sequence). The CDR3 runs to 14 residues. CDR3 coding DNA: TGTGCCACCAGCACCCGGGACAGGGAGGAAAAACTGTCTTTT. Protein sequence: CATSTRDREEKLSF.

The rearrangement uses TRBV29-1 and TRBJ1-1; D is perhaps TRBD1 (6 bases). Germline loops: CDR1 SQVTM, CDR2 ANQGSEA. The CDR3 runs to 15 residues. V was clipped by 3 bases and J by 1 base, with 15 bases between them. The CDR3 reads CSVDTQGTTNTEAFF. DNA of the CDR3: TGCAGCGTTGATACCCAGGGGACCACGAACACTGAAGCTTTCTTT.

The CDR3 DNA sequence: TGTGCCAGCAGCTTCTCCTTAGCGGGAGGGCCCGGGGAGCTGTTTTTT. Its translation: CASSFSLAGGPGELFF. The chain couples TRBV7-2 to TRBJ2-2; 11 bases line up with TRBD2. The CDR3 totals 16 residues. Germline CDR1 is SGHTA and CDR2 is FQGNSA. Germline trimming cut 3 bases from V and 6 bases from J; bases unmatched to any gene: 6.

This clonotype was recorded many times. The chain employs TRBV20-1 and TRBJ2-2, with D possibly matching TRBD1 (5 bases). The CDR3 runs 15 residues. V lost 3 bases and J 1 base, leaving 12 bases between the germline ends. The germline V gene has CDR1 DFQATT and CDR2 SNEGSKA (reference sequence). CDR3 nucleotide sequence: TGCAGTGCTAGGGGGAAAAGGGGGAACACCGGGGAGCTGTTTTTT. As protein: CSARGKRGNTGELFF.

There are many counts of this clonotype. This chain connects TRBV10-3 to TRBJ1-2; 12 bases are shared with TRBD1. Trimming took 8 bases from V and 8 from J; bases not matched to a gene: 6. The CDR3 is made up of 13 amino acids. The germline V gene has CDR1 ENHRY and CDR2 SYGVKD. CDR3 DNA: TGTGCCATCTTGGGACAGGGGGCTTACGGCTACACCTTC. Protein: CAILGQGAYGYTF.

This clonotype was picked up one time. V is TRBV29-1 and J is TRBJ1-4, with TRBD1 matching 9 bases. V was clipped by 6 bases and J by 8 bases; unmatched bases: 4. The CDR3 length is 12 residues. Germline loops: CDR1 SQVTM, CDR2 ANQGSEA. CDR3 sequence: CSVGQGREKLFF. The CDR3 DNA reads as TGCAGCGTGGGACAGGGCAGGGAAAAACTGTTTTTT.

This clonotype was recorded at least ten times. This chain uses TRBV2 with TRBJ1-5, with D possibly matching TRBD1 (5 bases). The CDR3 runs 15 residues. V was trimmed by 7 bases and J by 6 bases, leaving 19 bases between them. The V gene's germline CDR1 is SNHLY and CDR2 FYNNEI. CDR3 DNA: TGTGCCAGCACCGTAATGCAGGGAGGCGGTCAGCCCCAGCATTTT. It encodes CASTVMQGGGQPQHF.

This clonotype has ten or more counts. This chain links TRBV9 with TRBJ2-7; 9 bases line up with TRBD2. Germline-derived CDR1 and CDR2 are SGDLS and YYNGEE. The CDR3 runs to 15 residues. With V trimmed by 3 bases and J by 5 bases, 9 bases remained unmatched. CDR3 loop: CASSDTGTSSNEQYF. In nucleotides, the CDR3 is TGTGCCAGCAGCGATACCGGGACTAGCAGTAACGAGCAGTACTTC.

At least ten counts were recorded for this clonotype. The CDR3 reads CASSLKEGGPQHF. In DNA, the CDR3 is TGTGCCAGCAGCTTAAAGGAAGGGGGGCCCCAGCATTTT. This sequence joins TRBV7-6 and TRBJ1-5, with D possibly TRBD1 on 6 matching bases. The CDR3 consists of 13 residues. CDR1 and CDR2 (germline): SGHVS, FNYEAQ. V was shortened by 2 bases and J by 9 bases, with 11 bases between the two germline ends.

The rearrangement joins TRBV10-3 to TRBJ1-1; maybe TRBD1 (6 bases). This CDR3 has 11 residues. Germline V lookup: CDR1 ENHRY, CDR2 SYGVKD. CDR3 sequence (DNA): TGTGCGAACAGGGTGGACACTGAAGCTTTCTTT. Encoded protein: CANRVDTEAFF.